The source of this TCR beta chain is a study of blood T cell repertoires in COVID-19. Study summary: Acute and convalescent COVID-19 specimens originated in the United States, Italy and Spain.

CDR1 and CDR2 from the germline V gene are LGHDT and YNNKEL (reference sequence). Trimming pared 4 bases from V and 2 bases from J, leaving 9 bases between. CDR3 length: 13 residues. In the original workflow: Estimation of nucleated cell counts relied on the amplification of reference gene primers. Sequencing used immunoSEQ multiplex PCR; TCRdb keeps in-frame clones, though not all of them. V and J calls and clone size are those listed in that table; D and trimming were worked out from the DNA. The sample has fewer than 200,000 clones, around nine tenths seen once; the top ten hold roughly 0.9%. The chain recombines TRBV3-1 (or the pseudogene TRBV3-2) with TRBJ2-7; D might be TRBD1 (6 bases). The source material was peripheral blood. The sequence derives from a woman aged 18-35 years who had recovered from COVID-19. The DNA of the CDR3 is TGTGCCAGCAGCCGAGGACAGACCTACGAGCAGTACTTC. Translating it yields CASSRGQTYEQYF.